The T cell receptor (beta chain) described here comes from a study of T cells in Graves' hyperthyroidism and ophthalmopathy. Amplified TCR beta CDR3 regions derived from RNA transcripts. HTBI primers were the set used in a first-round RT-PCR of the TCR CDR3. TCRdb used MiXCR to reprocess the multiplex PCR reads, holding one entry per CDR3 protein. The sample has hundreds of thousands of distinct CDR3 sequences; 14% are singletons. CDR1 and CDR2 from the germline V gene are DFQATT and SNEGSKA (reference sequence). The CDR3 loop spans 15 amino acids. V lost 5 bases, J lost 4 bases, and 10 bases stayed unmatched. This clonotype was counted at least ten times. As yet, its antigen is unknown. Study-wide results and limits: In blood, most of the thyroid clonotypes expanded above 0.001 were also present.

The specimen was blood. V and J are TRBV20-1 and TRBJ2-1; 8 bases align to TRBD1. The sequence was obtained from a woman aged 18 to 35 with Graves' hyperthyroidism. The CDR3 sequence is CSAQGQGRGYNEQFF. The CDR3 DNA reads TGCAGTGCTCAAGGACAGGGCCGGGGTTACAATGAGCAGTTCTTC.